This T cell receptor (beta chain) was observed in a study of blood T cell repertoires in COVID-19. On the study more broadly: Researchers got acute and convalescent COVID-19 samples from the United States, Italy and Spain. PBMCs, B-cell-depleted T cells, or T cells provided the cDNA or gDNA that made up the material.

Trimming at V came to 5 bases and at J to 2 bases, leaving 13 bases not matched to a gene. Germline values: CDR1 PRHDT, CDR2 FYEKMQ (reference sequence). The CDR3 sequence is 17 residues long. In the study's own analysis: Nucleated cell counts were estimated from reference gene primer amplification. Using immunoSEQ multiplex PCR, the repertoire was profiled, and TCRdb retains in-frame clones only, with some absent. Clone size and V and J calls were adopted from that table, with D and trimming inferred from the DNA. The table includes about 45,000 clones, about 90% detected once. This TCR derives from a human donor in a cohort sampled during active COVID-19. This chain joins TRBV13 and TRBJ2-3; 7 bases agree with TRBD2. Sequenced material: peripheral blood. CDR3 bases: TGTGCCAGCAGCATAACGAATAGCGGGTCTAACACAGATACGCAGTATTTT. It yields the protein CASSITNSGSNTDTQYF. The full variable domain, its missing parts supplied by reference TRBV13 and TRBJ2-3, is AAGVIQSPRHLIKEKRETATLKCYPIPRHDTVYWYQQGPGQDPQFLISFYEKMQSDKGSIPDRFSAQQFSDYHSELNMSSLELGDSALYFCASSITNSGSNTDTQYFGPGTRLTVL.